The 25 T cell receptor beta chains presented below share a single source sample, sequenced in a study of T cell repertoires in cytomegalovirus infection. A single record per CDR3 protein comes from TCRdb applying MiXCR to the reads. This sample carries about 890,000 distinct CDR3 sequences, approximately 32% of them seen once, and the ten largest clones take 13%. These receptors' targets are unknown. The sample was cultured CD8+ T cells from PBMCs, taken from culture after CMV antigen stimulation. The receptors shown here come from a human donor in good health (CMV status not recorded). Some clones in this sample may be carry-over from other donors' samples.

The rearrangement uses TRBV12-3 or TRBV12-4 and TRBJ2-1, with D maybe TRBD1 (5 bases). This CDR3 is built from 14 residues. Trimming stripped 1 base from V and 8 bases from J, with 12 bases between. This CDR3 is CASSLGGRMDEQFF. DNA for the CDR3: TGTGCCAGCAGTTTAGGGGGCAGGATGGATGAGCAGTTCTTC.

This clonotype was counted a few times. The rearrangement joins TRBV6-2 or TRBV6-3 to TRBJ2-1; TRBD2 aligns across 8 bases. This CDR3 is 16 amino acids long. The V segment lost 0 bases and the J segment 5 bases; nucleotides outside the gene matches: 6. Germline V lookup: CDR1 MNHEY, CDR2 SVGEGT. CDR3 in DNA: TGTGCCAGCAGTTACTCGCCCGCAGCGGGGGACAATGAGCAGTTCTTC. This sequence encodes CASSYSPAAGDNEQFF.

V gene TRBV10-3 combines with J gene TRBJ2-1; 14 bases are a match to TRBD2. CDR3 length: 19 amino acids. V lost 7 bases and J lost 0; bases outside the gene matches: 11. Germline CDR1 is ENHRY and CDR2 is SYGVKD. In DNA form, the CDR3 reads TGTGCCATCAATCCCGGGACTAGCGGGGGCCTTAACTCCTACAATGAGCAGTTCTTC. Translation gives CAINPGTSGGLNSYNEQFF.

This clonotype was counted between two and nine times. The CDR3 DNA sequence: TGTGCCAGCTGGGGCCTGGGAGGGACCAGCAACGTTGAAGCTTTCTTT. Its translation: CASWGLGGTSNVEAFF. J is TRBJ1-1 and V is TRBV7-9, with a possible D match to TRBD1 (5 bases). The CDR3 runs to 16 residues. CDR1 is SEHNR, CDR2 FQNEAQ, per germline (reference sequence). V was cut by 8 bases and J by 7 bases, with 26 bases left in between.

The rearrangement joins TRBV3-1 to TRBJ2-2; 10 nucleotides match TRBD2. Per the germline V gene, CDR1 is LGHDT and CDR2 is YNNKEL (reference sequence). There are 17 residues in the CDR3. The V and J ends lost 5 bases and 2 bases, in that order; junction bases with no gene match: 8. CDR3 coding DNA: TGTGCCAGCAGCTTTAACCTAGCGGGGGCCAACACCGGGGAGCTGTTTTTT. Residues: CASSFNLAGANTGELFF.

This clonotype was counted between two and nine times. The CDR3 nucleotides read TGTGCCAGCAGTCAAACCGTTCGGGGGGCCTCAGAGAACACTGAAGCTTTCTTT. Its translation: CASSQTVRGASENTEAFF. The chain carries TRBV6-2 or TRBV6-3 and TRBJ1-1; D is perhaps TRBD1 (6 bases). CDR1 and CDR2 from the germline V gene are MNHEY and SVGEGT. V was cut by 5 bases and J by 1 base, with 23 bases left in between. The CDR3 consists of 18 residues.

This clonotype showed up just a few times. The chain uses TRBV27 and TRBJ1-2; 7 bases are shared with TRBD1. V shed 1 base, J shed 9 bases, and the junction held 8 bases outside the gene matches. Germline CDR1 is MNHEY and CDR2 is SMNVEV (reference sequence). There are 14 residues in the CDR3. The CDR3 loop reads CASSLFGTALRYTF. CDR3 nucleotides: TGTGCCAGCAGTTTATTCGGGACAGCGCTTCGCTACACCTTC.

The sample holds many counts of this clonotype. This rearrangement joins TRBV7-9 to TRBJ2-2, with unresolved D. Between the trimmed V and J ends, which lost 2 bases and 3 bases, there was a span of 4 bases. The germline CDR1 and CDR2 sequences are SEHNR and FQNEAQ (reference sequence). This CDR3 contains 13 residues. CDR3 in amino acids: CASSLTDTGELFF. The CDR3 DNA is TGTGCCAGCAGCTTAACCGACACCGGGGAGCTGTTTTTT.

This chain uses TRBV12-3 or TRBV12-4 with TRBJ2-5, with D hard to call. This CDR3 is 11 amino acids long. V was shortened by 8 bases and J by 5 bases, with 9 bases between the two germline ends. The CDR3 here is CASGVSETQYF. The CDR3 DNA reads TGTGCCAGCGGGGTGTCGGAGACCCAGTACTTC.

The chain recombines TRBV4-3 with TRBJ2-2, with 7 bases identical to TRBD1. This CDR3 region has 13 residues. CDR1 LGHNA and CDR2 YSLEER come from the germline V gene. V shed 3 bases and J 10 bases; nucleotides not matched to a gene: 5. CDR3 DNA: TGCGCCAGCAGCCAGGAGACAGGGATGGAGCTGTTTTTT. Amino acid sequence: CASSQETGMELFF.

Ten or more counts support this clonotype. This sequence joins TRBV12-3 or TRBV12-4 and TRBJ1-5; D is undetermined. This CDR3 contains 13 residues. Trimming shortened V by 4 bases and J by 6 bases, and 10 bases separated the two germline ends. CDR3 sequence (DNA): TGTGCCAGCAGTTCGGGTAGGGTTCAGCCCCAGCATTTT. Protein: CASSSGRVQPQHF.

This clonotype was seen a few times. The chain uses TRBV7-6 and TRBJ1-2, with D possibly matching TRBD1 (6 bases). Between the trimmed V and J ends, which lost 5 bases and 5 bases, there was a span of 18 bases. This CDR3 has 15 amino acids. Germline values: CDR1 SGHVS, CDR2 FNYEAQ. This CDR3 is CASSGAGAREYGYTF. In nucleotides, the CDR3 is TGTGCCAGCAGCGGGGCGGGGGCGAGAGAGTATGGCTACACCTTC.

This chain links TRBV7-6 with TRBJ2-3; a possible D gene is TRBD2 (6 bases). Germline V gives CDR1 SGHVS, CDR2 FNYEAQ. The CDR3 consists of 16 residues. V dropped 0 bases and J dropped 0 bases, with 10 bases sitting between them. In nucleotides, the CDR3 is TGTGCCAGCAGCTTAGCTAGCGGATCTAGCACAGATACGCAGTATTTT. Its translation is CASSLASGSSTDTQYF.

This clonotype turned up a few times. The V call is TRBV9, the J call TRBJ2-2; tentatively, D is TRBD1 (5 bases). The CDR3 consists of 16 residues. Trimming pared 0 bases from V and 0 bases from J, leaving 9 bases between. Germline-derived CDR1 and CDR2 are SGDLS and YYNGEE. CDR3 DNA: TGTGCCAGCAGCGTAGCTAGGGGAACGAACACCGGGGAGCTGTTTTTT. The encoded protein is CASSVARGTNTGELFF.

This clonotype was observed a few times. This rearrangement joins TRBV29-1 to TRBJ1-6; the D is unclear. Trimming stripped 6 bases from V and 16 bases from J, with 22 bases between. CDR1 is SQVTM and CDR2 is ANQGSEA in the germline V gene. The CDR3 sequence is 13 residues long. The CDR3 DNA follows: TGCAGCGTCGTCAGCCCAGCCGACCAGGATCTCCACTTT. This encodes CSVVSPADQDLHF.

The gene calls are TRBV10-3 and TRBJ2-7, with D maybe TRBD2 (6 bases). The V and J ends lost 7 bases and 2 bases respectively, with 24 bases between them. This CDR3 region has 17 residues. CDR1 and CDR2 (germline): ENHRY, SYGVKD. The CDR3 loop reads CAITLSGGPNLTYEQYF. In DNA, the CDR3 is TGTGCCATCACTCTTAGTGGAGGGCCCAACTTAACCTACGAGCAGTACTTC.

The chain links TRBV27 to TRBJ1-4; TRBD1 agrees at 7 bases. This CDR3 spans 15 amino acids. The V gene end was trimmed by 2 bases and the J gene end by 7 bases; junction bases not matched to a gene: 7. CDR1 and CDR2 (germline): MNHEY, SMNVEV (reference sequence). This chain's CDR3 is CASSLVGRGGEKLFF. DNA for the CDR3: TGTGCCAGCAGTTTAGTAGGCAGGGGGGGTGAAAAACTGTTTTTT.

The CDR3 coding sequence is TGTGCCAGCTTGGGACAGGGCAAGGAACAGCCCCAGCATTTT. This codes for CASLGQGKEQPQHF. The chain carries TRBV2 and TRBJ1-5, with TRBD1 matching over 9 bases. J gave up 7 bases and V 8 bases, and 9 bases lay outside the gene matches. The CDR3 runs 14 residues. The germline V gene has CDR1 SNHLY and CDR2 FYNNEI.

The V call is TRBV20-1, the J call TRBJ2-1, with 9 bases fitting TRBD2. Germline V gives CDR1 DFQATT, CDR2 SNEGSKA (reference sequence). The V segment lost 3 bases and the J segment 4 bases; nucleotides outside the gene matches: 4. The CDR3 covers 14 residues. The CDR3 nucleotides are TGCAGTGCTAGGGAGCTAGCGGGGTACAATGAGCAGTTCTTC. It is translated as CSARELAGYNEQFF.

This chain uses TRBV6-1 with TRBJ2-7; D perhaps matches TRBD1 (6 bases). Germline lookup yields CDR1 MNHNS and CDR2 SASEGT. The CDR3 runs 15 residues. Trimming removed 5 bases from V and 4 bases from J, with 18 bases in between. The CDR3 bases are TGTGCCAGCAGTCTCCTCCAGGGGCTCCCGTACGAGCAGTACTTC. Translating gives CASSLLQGLPYEQYF.

This clonotype has more than one count but fewer than ten. The rearrangement joins TRBV20-1 to TRBJ1-5, with TRBD1 matching over 7 bases. This CDR3 is 15 amino acids long. From germline, CDR1 is DFQATT and CDR2 SNEGSKA (reference sequence). The V segment lost 2 bases and the J segment 3 bases; nucleotides outside the gene matches: 7. In DNA form, the CDR3 reads TGCAGTGCTAGAATTCCGGGACAGTTCAATCAGCCCCAGCATTTT. It yields the protein CSARIPGQFNQPQHF.

The CDR3 DNA is TGTGCCAGCAGTTACCATCGGGGGGGGTACACTGAAGCTTTCTTT. Its translation: CASSYHRGGYTEAFF. V and J are TRBV6-5 and TRBJ1-1; possibly TRBD1 for D (5 bases). V lost 2 bases, J lost 3 bases, and 13 bases lay in between. The germline V gene encodes CDR1 MNHEY and CDR2 SVGAGI. The CDR3 is 15 amino acids.

In DNA, the CDR3 is TGCGCCAGCAGCCAAGATCTGGCGGGCGAGAACACTGAAGCTTTCTTT. Amino acids: CASSQDLAGENTEAFF. The rearrangement joins TRBV4-3 to TRBJ1-1; no clear D. Germline values: CDR1 LGHNA, CDR2 YSLEER. The germline V and J ends were trimmed by 0 bases and 1 base, with 12 bases remaining between them. The CDR3 loop spans 16 amino acids.

This clonotype was counted at least ten times. The chain combines TRBV6-2 or TRBV6-3 with TRBJ2-7; perhaps TRBD1 as D (6 bases). The V end was cut by 2 bases, the J end by 1 base, with 9 bases between. Germline values: CDR1 MNHEY, CDR2 SVGEGT. CDR3 length equals 14 residues. The CDR3 coding sequence is TGTGCCAGCAGTTACGAGACAGGTTCCTACGAGCAGTACTTC. Amino acid sequence: CASSYETGSYEQYF.

This rearrangement joins TRBV6-2 or TRBV6-3 to TRBJ1-3, with D hard to call. Germline CDR1 is MNHEY and CDR2 is SVGEGT. The CDR3 is 12 residues long. V was shortened by 7 bases and J by 1 base, with 5 bases between the two germline ends. CDR3 region: CASTRSGNTIYF. Here the CDR3 DNA reads TGTGCCAGCACACGGTCTGGAAACACCATATATTTT.